These 21 T cell receptor beta chains share one sample of origin, sequenced in a study of blood T cell repertoires in COVID-19. The repertoire was sequenced with immunoSEQ multiplex PCR; TCRdb's copy has only in-frame clones and lacks some. The table records 84,000 or so clones, about four fifths of them present only once. The sequenced sample consisted of peripheral blood. The receptors here all came from a woman of 80 years or more with acute or convalescent COVID-19.

The chain joins TRBV2 to TRBJ2-5, with a weak D call TRBD2 (6 bases). The CDR3 has 15 residues. CDR1 and CDR2 from the germline V gene are SNHLY and FYNNEI. Trimming pared 2 bases from V and 5 bases from J, leaving 15 bases between. The CDR3 DNA sequence: TGTGCCAGCAGTGAATGGGCCCCTCGGGAGGAGACCCAGTACTTC. This encodes CASSEWAPREETQYF.

V and J are TRBV2 and TRBJ2-3; 7 nucleotides line up with TRBD1. Germline-derived CDR1 and CDR2 are SNHLY and FYNNEI. The V and J ends lost 5 bases and 4 bases, in that order; junction bases with no gene match: 6. The CDR3 totals 14 residues. The CDR3 DNA reads TGTGCCAGCAGTCTTGACAGGGTCCCAGATACGCAGTATTTT. Translated, it gives CASSLDRVPDTQYF. Full variable domain (remainder filled in from reference TRBV2 and TRBJ2-3): EPEVTQTPSHQVTQMGQEVILRCVPISNHLYFYWYRQILGQKVEFLVSFYNNEISEKSEIFDDQFSVERPDGSNFTLKIRSTKLEDSAMYFCASSLDRVPDTQYFGPGTRLTVL.

J is TRBJ2-5 and V is TRBV2; D perhaps matches TRBD2 (6 bases). This CDR3 is 15 amino acids long. CDR1 is SNHLY and CDR2 is FYNNEI in the germline V gene. Trimming took off 6 bases at V and 2 bases at J, with 16 bases between the two ends. The DNA of the CDR3 is TGTGCCAGCAGCGGTCCGGGAGCCATGCAAGAGACCCAGTACTTC. Protein sequence: CASSGPGAMQETQYF.

The V call is TRBV10-3, the J call TRBJ2-3; 14 bases fit TRBD2. Germline lookup yields CDR1 ENHRY and CDR2 SYGVKD. CDR3 length: 19 residues. V lost 8 bases to trimming and J lost 0 bases; unmatched junction nucleotides: 13. The CDR3 protein is CAISPIPGLAGDSTDTQYF. The CDR3, as DNA: TGTGCCATCTCACCAATCCCGGGACTAGCGGGAGATAGCACAGATACGCAGTATTTT.

This rearrangement joins TRBV25-1 to TRBJ1-5; D unresolved. The ends were cut back, 3 bases at V and 6 bases at J, with 18 bases in the middle. The CDR3 loop spans 16 amino acids. The V gene's germline CDR1 is MGHDK and CDR2 SYGVNS. CDR3 sequence: CASSDTRRGNGQPQHF. CDR3 nucleotides: TGTGCCAGCAGTGACACACGACGAGGGAACGGTCAGCCCCAGCATTTT.

This chain connects TRBV2 to TRBJ1-2; unclear D gene. The CDR3 sequence is 12 residues long. Germline values: CDR1 SNHLY, CDR2 FYNNEI. Trimming removed 7 bases from V and 8 bases from J, with 14 bases in between. CDR3 sequence (DNA): TGTGCCAGCAAATCAGGTGGAATCGGCTACACCTTC. Residues: CASKSGGIGYTF.

The V gene is TRBV28, the J gene TRBJ2-7; D is ambiguous. The CDR3 is 12 residues long. V lost 5 bases and J lost 3, with 8 bases in between. The germline CDR1 and CDR2 sequences are MDHEN and SYDVKM. CDR3 sequence: CASSDPYYEQYF. The CDR3 DNA reads TGTGCCAGCAGTGATCCCTACTACGAGCAGTACTTC. The complete variable domain, with remaining parts taken from reference TRBV28 and TRBJ2-7, reads DVKVTQSSRYLVKRTGEKVFLECVQDMDHENMFWYRQDPGLGLRLIYFSYDVKMKEKGDIPEGYSVSREKKERFSLILESASTNQTSMYLCASSDPYYEQYFGPGTRLTVT.

This chain links TRBV11-3 with TRBJ2-3; 10 bases agree with TRBD2. With 6 bases clipped from V and 1 base from J, the junction kept 4 bases outside the gene matches. This CDR3 region has 15 residues. Germline-derived CDR1 and CDR2 are SGHNT and YENEEA. In DNA, the CDR3 is TGTGCCAGCAGGGATCTAGCGGGGGGCACAGATACGCAGTATTTT. This codes for CASRDLAGGTDTQYF.

This clone turned up a few times. The chain carries TRBV11-2 and TRBJ2-5, with D possibly TRBD2 on 6 matching bases. The CDR3 covers 13 residues. CDR1 is SGHAT, CDR2 FQNNGV, per germline. The V and J ends lost 3 bases and 6 bases respectively, with 11 bases between them. CDR3 nucleotides: TGTGCCAGCAGCTTCGGGACTGTTAAGACCCAGTACTTC. It codes for CASSFGTVKTQYF.

V and J are TRBV6-5 and TRBJ1-5, with 8 bases that match TRBD1. This CDR3 comprises 14 residues. CDR1 is MNHEY, CDR2 SVGAGI, per germline. Trimming removed 9 bases from V and 2 bases from J; junction bases left unmatched: 6. For the CDR3, the DNA is TGTGCCAGTTCAGGGGGCTTTGGCAATCAGCCCCAGCATTTT. This encodes CASSGGFGNQPQHF.

This chain connects TRBV30 to TRBJ2-2; tentatively, D is TRBD1 (5 bases). This CDR3 spans 14 amino acids. Germline V gene data show CDR1 as GTSNPN and CDR2 as SVGIG (reference sequence). Trimming stripped 2 bases from V and 6 bases from J, with 13 bases between. The CDR3 is CAWSRQGLAGELFF. In nucleotides, the CDR3 is TGTGCCTGGAGTCGGCAGGGTCTCGCCGGGGAGCTGTTTTTT.

In its sample, this clone was seen once. J is TRBJ2-7 and V is TRBV28; 12 nucleotides align to TRBD1. V shed 5 bases, J shed 7 bases, and the junction held 9 bases outside the gene matches. There are 15 residues in the CDR3. CDR1 MDHEN and CDR2 SYDVKM come from the germline V gene. DNA for the CDR3: TGTGCCAGCAGTCTTCCGGGACAGGGGGCTTCTGAGCAGTACTTC. Translation gives CASSLPGQGASEQYF. The whole variable domain, filled in from reference TRBV28 and TRBJ2-7, reads DVKVTQSSRYLVKRTGEKVFLECVQDMDHENMFWYRQDPGLGLRLIYFSYDVKMKEKGDIPEGYSVSREKKERFSLILESASTNQTSMYLCASSLPGQGASEQYFGPGTRLTVT.

This chain connects TRBV11-3 to TRBJ2-1; 16 nucleotides match TRBD2. This CDR3 is 17 amino acids long. Germline V gene sequence: CDR1 SGHNT, CDR2 YENEEA. Unmatched junction bases numbered 7, after V lost 6 bases and J lost 5 bases. The CDR3 sequence is CASRTGTSGGAHNEQFF. Written as DNA, the CDR3 is TGTGCCAGCAGGACCGGGACTAGCGGGGGGGCCCACAATGAGCAGTTCTTC. Full variable domain (remainder filled in from reference TRBV11-3 and TRBJ2-1): EAGVVQSPRYKIIEKKQPVAFWCNPISGHNTLYWYLQNLGQGPELLIRYENEEAVDDSQLPKDRFSAERLKGVDSTLKIQPAELGDSAVYLCASRTGTSGGAHNEQFFGPGTRLTVL.

The genes are TRBV6-5 and TRBJ1-2; the D is unclear. This CDR3 has 13 residues. V was cut by 4 bases and J by 5 bases, with 11 bases left in between. Per the germline V gene, CDR1 is MNHEY and CDR2 is SVGAGI. The CDR3 nucleotides read TGTGCCAGCAGTTCCTGGACTTCTTATGGCTACACCTTC. Translation: CASSSWTSYGYTF.

This clone was found a few times. The chain combines TRBV19 with TRBJ1-1, with D unclear. Germline V gives CDR1 LNHDA, CDR2 SQIVND (reference sequence). This CDR3 is built from 16 residues. Trimming cost V 6 bases and J 4 bases, with 21 bases left between them. For the CDR3, the DNA is TGTGCCAGTAGATCTCCTGCGGGAGGGTGGGGCACTGAAGCTTTCTTT. This gives the protein CASRSPAGGWGTEAFF.

V usage is TRBV11-3 and J usage is TRBJ1-2; maybe TRBD1 (5 bases). The CDR3 extends over 14 amino acids. The ends were cut back, 2 bases at V and 2 bases at J, with 9 bases in the middle. Germline V gives CDR1 SGHNT, CDR2 YENEEA. CDR3: CASSLSPGNYGYTF. The CDR3 nucleotides read TGTGCCAGCAGCTTAAGCCCAGGGAACTATGGCTACACCTTC.

The rearrangement uses TRBV14 and TRBJ1-2; possible D gene TRBD1, 6 bases. The CDR3 consists of 16 residues. Deletions cut 3 bases from V and 2 bases from J, with 16 bases between. Germline V gives CDR1 SGHDN, CDR2 FVKESK. The CDR3 sequence: CASSQWGGRSNYGYTF. DNA of the CDR3: TGTGCCAGCAGCCAGTGGGGGGGGCGATCGAACTATGGCTACACCTTC.

CDR3 coding DNA: TGTGCCAGCAGTGAACGGGCAAGGGGGTATGACATTCAGTACTTC. Encoded protein: CASSERARGYDIQYF. The gene calls are TRBV25-1 and TRBJ2-4; a possible D gene is TRBD1 (6 bases). Trimming pared 2 bases from V and 8 bases from J, leaving 16 bases between. This CDR3 contains 15 residues. CDR1 is MGHDK, CDR2 SYGVNS, per germline.

This rearrangement joins TRBV6-5 to TRBJ1-5; weak D call: TRBD1 (5 bases). Germline assignment: CDR1 MNHEY and CDR2 SVGAGI. Trimming pared 2 bases from V and 6 bases from J, leaving 11 bases between. This CDR3 is built from 14 residues. CDR3 in amino acids: CASSYGGLSQPQHF. The CDR3 DNA follows: TGTGCCAGCAGTTACGGGGGGTTGAGTCAGCCCCAGCATTTT.

The V gene is TRBV6-5, the J gene TRBJ2-3; 11 bases are a match to TRBD2. After removal of 4 bases from V and 4 bases from J, the junction contained 7 bases not matched to a gene. Per the germline V gene, CDR1 is MNHEY and CDR2 is SVGAGI. The CDR3 runs to 16 residues. The CDR3 reads CASSFVAGGLADTQYF. Written as DNA, the CDR3 is TGTGCCAGCAGTTTTGTAGCGGGGGGGCTGGCAGATACGCAGTATTTT.

The J gene is TRBJ1-1, the V gene TRBV18; 7 bases line up with TRBD1. Unmatched junction bases numbered 14, after V lost 2 bases and J lost 5 bases. Germline loops: CDR1 KGHSH, CDR2 LQKENI. This CDR3 has 17 residues. The CDR3 DNA sequence: TGTGCCAGCTCACCAATTGACCCGAGGGGGCGTCGAACTGAAGCTTTCTTT. This codes for CASSPIDPRGRRTEAFF.